One and the same sample provided the 16 T cell receptor beta chains below, sequenced in a study of shared clonotypes between healthy human individuals. Clones were sequenced by immunoSEQ multiplex PCR, and TCRdb holds only the in-frame ones, with some missing. The sample has about 600,000 clones, about 96% seen once; the top ten hold roughly 0.05%. Sequences were obtained from naive CD4+ T cells sorted from blood. The subset was: CD45RA+ positively selected. These receptors all come from a woman under 40 in good health.

The rearrangement links TRBV9 to TRBJ1-1; D may be TRBD1 (5 bases). Trimming took off 0 bases at V and 1 base at J, with 19 bases between the two ends. This CDR3 comprises 18 residues. The germline CDR1 and CDR2 sequences are SGDLS and YYNGEE. This CDR3 is CASSVDSYAGGANTEAFF. The CDR3 DNA follows: TGTGCCAGCAGCGTAGATTCCTATGCGGGGGGAGCGAACACTGAAGCTTTCTTT.

V gene TRBV19 combines with J gene TRBJ2-2; 11 bases agree with TRBD2. The CDR3 runs 15 residues. The germline gives CDR1 LNHDA, CDR2 SQIVND (reference sequence). Trimming took 3 bases from V and 5 from J; bases not matched to a gene: 2. The CDR3 region is CASSMTSGATGELFF. In DNA, the CDR3 is TGTGCCAGTAGTATGACTAGCGGGGCTACCGGGGAGCTGTTTTTT.

The chain joins TRBV7-6 to TRBJ2-1, with unresolved D. CDR3 length equals 13 residues. Germline CDR1 reads SGHVS; CDR2 reads FNYEAQ. V lost 1 base to trimming and J lost 9 bases, with 10 bases between them. CDR3 DNA: TGTGCCAGCAGCTTAGACTTCTCTTTTGAGCAGTTCTTC. Translating gives CASSLDFSFEQFF.

For this clone: Different DNA sequences within this sample yield the same CDR3. The chain links TRBV29-1 to TRBJ1-5; 7 bases are shared with TRBD1. Germline V gene sequence: CDR1 SQVTM, CDR2 ANQGSEA. The CDR3 runs 13 residues. V was pared by 5 bases and J by 3 bases, with 4 bases of the junction left unmatched. CDR3 in amino acids: CSVQGGSNQPQHF. The CDR3 DNA is TGCAGCGTTCAGGGGGGTTCCAATCAGCCCCAGCATTTT.

The rearrangement links TRBV6-5 to TRBJ1-2; possible D gene TRBD1, 5 bases. V was shortened by 5 bases and J by 5 bases, with 15 bases between the two germline ends. The V gene's germline CDR1 is MNHEY and CDR2 SVGAGI. The CDR3 is 14 amino acids. The CDR3 DNA follows: TGTGCCAGCAGTACCGAAGGGGTAGGTTATGGCTACACCTTC. Its translation: CASSTEGVGYGYTF.

This chain uses TRBV10-3 with TRBJ2-5; D ambiguous. The germline CDR1 and CDR2 sequences are ENHRY and SYGVKD. V was clipped by 4 bases and J by 2 bases, with 8 bases between them. This CDR3 region has 13 residues. The CDR3 DNA follows: TGTGCCATCAGTGGGAACGTTCAAGAGACCCAGTACTTC. Protein sequence: CAISGNVQETQYF.

The rearrangement uses TRBV4-2 and TRBJ1-4; 7 nucleotides match TRBD1. This CDR3 has 15 residues. V gave up 8 bases and J gave up 0 bases; unmatched junction bases: 6. Germline V gene data show CDR1 as LGHNA and CDR2 as YNFKEQ. DNA of the CDR3: TGTGCCAGCGCTGGGACAGCGACAACTAATGAAAAACTGTTTTTT. Amino acids: CASAGTATTNEKLFF.

This rearrangement joins TRBV5-1 to TRBJ1-1, with D possibly being TRBD1 (5 bases). Germline V gene data show CDR1 as SGHRS and CDR2 as YFSETQ. Between the trimmed V and J ends, which lost 4 bases and 4 bases, there was a span of 17 bases. The CDR3 runs 15 residues. Here the CDR3 reads CASSLTGAPGTEAFF. The DNA of the CDR3 is TGCGCCAGCAGCCTTACCGGGGCTCCGGGCACTGAAGCTTTCTTT.

The J gene is TRBJ1-3, the V gene TRBV29-1; D possibly corresponds to TRBD1 (5 bases). CDR1 and CDR2 (germline): SQVTM, ANQGSEA. V was shortened by 7 bases and J by 10 bases, with 20 bases between the two germline ends. This CDR3 region has 13 residues. Here the CDR3 DNA reads TGCAGCGCCGGCGGGGGAAATGATCGGACCATATATTTT. It is translated as CSAGGGNDRTIYF. Complete variable domain (other parts from reference TRBV29-1 and TRBJ1-3): SAVISQKPSRDICQRGTSLTIQCQVDSQVTMMFWYRQQPGQSLTLIATANQGSEATYESGFVIDKFPISRPNLTFSTLTVSNMSPEDSSIYLCSAGGGNDRTIYFGEGSWLTVV.

The V call is TRBV5-1, the J call TRBJ2-7; D call uncertain. Germline CDR1 is SGHRS and CDR2 is YFSETQ. Trimming pared 1 base from V and 6 bases from J, leaving 5 bases between. This CDR3 is 11 amino acids long. CDR3 residues: CASSLYGEQYF. For the CDR3, the DNA is TGCGCCAGCAGCTTGTATGGCGAGCAGTACTTC.

This chain connects TRBV11-2 to TRBJ2-2, with 8 bases lining up with TRBD2. Germline V gene data show CDR1 as SGHAT and CDR2 as FQNNGV. V shed 5 bases and J 10 bases; nucleotides not matched to a gene: 24. CDR3 length: 19 amino acids. CDR3 residues: CASSGRRGLAGTQGEELFF. The CDR3 DNA reads as TGTGCCAGCAGCGGGCGGAGGGGGTTAGCGGGGACTCAGGGTGAGGAGCTGTTTTTT.

This chain connects TRBV12-5 to TRBJ2-1; unclear D gene. Germline CDR1 reads LGHNT; CDR2 reads FRNRAP. Trimming shortened V by 1 base and J by 6 bases, and 10 bases separated the two germline ends. This CDR3 has 14 residues. The CDR3 bases are TGTGCTAGTGGTTTGGATGTCAGGCGCAATGAGCAGTTCTTC. Translated: CASGLDVRRNEQFF.

This clone was found once. The CDR3 loop reads CASSLARASGYTDTQYF. The CDR3 DNA reads as TGTGCCAGCAGCTTAGCCCGGGCTAGCGGTTACACAGATACGCAGTATTTT. The V gene is TRBV13, the J gene TRBJ2-3, with 7 bases fitting TRBD2. In germline, CDR1 is PRHDT, CDR2 FYEKMQ (reference sequence). This CDR3 has 17 amino acids. V shed 1 base, J shed 2 bases, and the junction held 9 bases outside the gene matches.

The chain employs TRBV28 and TRBJ2-6; no firm D call. Germline assignment: CDR1 MDHEN and CDR2 SYDVKM. This CDR3 has 17 amino acids. V was cut by 6 bases and J by 1 base, with 16 bases left in between. CDR3 amino acids: CASSPHTAGSGANVLTF. The CDR3 bases are TGTGCCAGCAGCCCTCATACCGCTGGGTCTGGGGCCAACGTCCTGACTTTC.

This chain joins TRBV2 and TRBJ2-1; TRBD2 might be the D (5 bases). V was trimmed by 0 bases and J by 4 bases, leaving 7 bases between them. CDR1 and CDR2 from the germline V gene are SNHLY and FYNNEI. The CDR3 runs to 14 residues. CDR3 nucleotide sequence: TGTGCCAGCAGTGAAGCTTTAGCGTACAATGAGCAGTTCTTC. It codes for CASSEALAYNEQFF.

The chain is built from TRBV19 and TRBJ1-5, with TRBD1 identical over 8 bases. Germline CDR1 and CDR2: LNHDA and SQIVND (reference sequence). The CDR3 contains 14 residues. V was pared by 4 bases and J by 6 bases, with 5 bases of the junction left unmatched. The CDR3 region has the DNA TGTGCCAGTAGTAGAGAGACAGGGGCTCAGCCCCAGCATTTT. Translated: CASSRETGAQPQHF.